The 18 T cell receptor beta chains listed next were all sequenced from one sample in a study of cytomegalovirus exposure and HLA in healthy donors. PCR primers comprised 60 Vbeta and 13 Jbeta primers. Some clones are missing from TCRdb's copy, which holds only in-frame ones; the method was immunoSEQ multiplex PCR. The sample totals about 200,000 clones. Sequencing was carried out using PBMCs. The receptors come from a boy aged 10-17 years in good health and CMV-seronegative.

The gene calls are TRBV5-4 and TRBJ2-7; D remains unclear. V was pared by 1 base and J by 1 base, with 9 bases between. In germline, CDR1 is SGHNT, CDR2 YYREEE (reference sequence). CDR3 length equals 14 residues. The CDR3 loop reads CASSLPYPSYEQYF. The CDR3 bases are TGTGCCAGCAGCTTGCCCTATCCGTCCTACGAGCAGTACTTC. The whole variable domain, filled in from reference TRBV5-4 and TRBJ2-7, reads ETGVTQSPTHLIKTRGQQVTLRCSSQSGHNTVSWYQQALGQGPQFIFQYYREEENGRGNFPPRFSGLQFPNYSSELNVNALELDDSALYLCASSLPYPSYEQYFGPGTRLTVT.

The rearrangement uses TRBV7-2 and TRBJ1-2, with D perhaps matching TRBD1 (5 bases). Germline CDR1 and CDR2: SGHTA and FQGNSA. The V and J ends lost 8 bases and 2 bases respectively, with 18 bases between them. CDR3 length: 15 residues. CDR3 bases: TGTGCCAGCCGAGCAGGGTCCCTAGGCAACTATGGCTACACCTTC. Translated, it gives CASRAGSLGNYGYTF.

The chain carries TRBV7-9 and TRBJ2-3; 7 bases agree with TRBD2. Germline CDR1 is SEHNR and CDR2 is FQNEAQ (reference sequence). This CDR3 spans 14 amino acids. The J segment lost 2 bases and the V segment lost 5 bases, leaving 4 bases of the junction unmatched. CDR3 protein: CASSRGVTTDTQYF. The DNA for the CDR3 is TGTGCCAGCAGCCGGGGGGTCACCACAGATACGCAGTATTTT. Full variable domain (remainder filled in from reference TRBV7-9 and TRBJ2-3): DTGVSQNPRHKITKRGQNVTFRCDPISEHNRLYWYRQTLGQGPEFLTYFQNEAQLEKSRLLSDRFSAERPKGSFSTLEIQRTEQGDSAMYLCASSRGVTTDTQYFGPGTRLTVL.

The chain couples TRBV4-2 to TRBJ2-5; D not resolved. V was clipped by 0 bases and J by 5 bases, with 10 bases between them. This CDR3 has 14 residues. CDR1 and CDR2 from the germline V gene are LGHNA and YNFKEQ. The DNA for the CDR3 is TGTGCCAGCAGCCAAGATGTGGTACGGGAGACCCAGTACTTC. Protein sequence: CASSQDVVRETQYF.

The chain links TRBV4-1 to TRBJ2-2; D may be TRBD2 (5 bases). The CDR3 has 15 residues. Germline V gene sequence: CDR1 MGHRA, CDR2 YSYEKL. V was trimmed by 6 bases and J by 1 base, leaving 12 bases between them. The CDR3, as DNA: TGCGCCAGCAGTCTCGGACTGGGGAACACCGGGGAGCTGTTTTTT. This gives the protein CASSLGLGNTGELFF.

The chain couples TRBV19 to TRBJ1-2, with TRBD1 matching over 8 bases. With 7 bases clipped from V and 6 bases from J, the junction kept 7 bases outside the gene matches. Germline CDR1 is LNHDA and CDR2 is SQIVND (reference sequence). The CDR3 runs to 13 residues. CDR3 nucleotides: TGTGCCAGTATCCAGGACAGGGCCCATGGCTACACCTTC. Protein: CASIQDRAHGYTF.

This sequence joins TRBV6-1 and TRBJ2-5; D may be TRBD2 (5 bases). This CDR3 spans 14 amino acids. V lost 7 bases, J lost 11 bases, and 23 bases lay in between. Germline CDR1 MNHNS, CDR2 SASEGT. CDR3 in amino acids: CASKRRFSDGEQYF. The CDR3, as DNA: TGTGCCAGCAAGAGGCGATTCTCAGACGGGGAGCAGTACTTC.

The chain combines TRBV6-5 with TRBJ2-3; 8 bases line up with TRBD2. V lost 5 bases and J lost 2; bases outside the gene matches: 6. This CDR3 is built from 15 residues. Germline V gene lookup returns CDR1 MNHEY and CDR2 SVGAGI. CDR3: CASSPSGLYTDTQYF. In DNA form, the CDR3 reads TGTGCCAGCAGTCCTAGCGGGTTATACACAGATACGCAGTATTTT.

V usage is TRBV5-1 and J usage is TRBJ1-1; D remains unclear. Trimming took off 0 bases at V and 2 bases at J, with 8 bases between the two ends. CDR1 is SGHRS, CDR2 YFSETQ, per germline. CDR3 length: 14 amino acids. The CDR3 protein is CASSLVPGNTEAFF. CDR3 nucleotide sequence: TGCGCCAGCAGCTTGGTGCCGGGTAACACTGAAGCTTTCTTT.

CDR3 amino acids: CSVVATTYNEQFF. The CDR3 nucleotides read TGCAGCGTTGTGGCTACTACGTACAATGAGCAGTTCTTC. The V call is TRBV29-1, the J call TRBJ2-1; the D is unclear. The CDR3 runs 13 residues. Between the trimmed V and J ends, which lost 4 bases and 4 bases, there was a span of 11 bases. The germline V gene encodes CDR1 SQVTM and CDR2 ANQGSEA.

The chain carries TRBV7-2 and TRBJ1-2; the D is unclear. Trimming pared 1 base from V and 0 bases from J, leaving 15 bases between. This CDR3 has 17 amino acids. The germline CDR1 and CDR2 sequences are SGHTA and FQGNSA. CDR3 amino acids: CASSLVDGRGPNYGYTF. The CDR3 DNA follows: TGTGCCAGCAGCTTAGTAGACGGGCGGGGTCCTAACTATGGCTACACCTTC.

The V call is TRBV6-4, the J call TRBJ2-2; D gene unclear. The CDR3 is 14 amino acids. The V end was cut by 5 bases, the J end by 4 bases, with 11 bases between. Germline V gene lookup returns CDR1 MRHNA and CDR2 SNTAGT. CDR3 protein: CASSLAVGTGELFF. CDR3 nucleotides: TGTGCCAGCAGTCTGGCGGTGGGCACCGGGGAGCTGTTTTTT.

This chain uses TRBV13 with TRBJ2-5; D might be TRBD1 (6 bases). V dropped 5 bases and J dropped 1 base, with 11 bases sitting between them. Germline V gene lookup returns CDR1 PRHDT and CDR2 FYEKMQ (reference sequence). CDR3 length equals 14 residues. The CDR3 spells CASSPQGIQETQYF. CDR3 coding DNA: TGTGCCAGCAGCCCACAGGGAATCCAAGAGACCCAGTACTTC.

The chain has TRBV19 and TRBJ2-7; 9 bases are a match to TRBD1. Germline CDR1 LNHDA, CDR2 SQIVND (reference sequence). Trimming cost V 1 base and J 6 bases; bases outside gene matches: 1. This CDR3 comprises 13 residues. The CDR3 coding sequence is TGTGCCAGTAGTATAGGGACAGGGGTCGAGCAGTACTTC. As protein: CASSIGTGVEQYF.

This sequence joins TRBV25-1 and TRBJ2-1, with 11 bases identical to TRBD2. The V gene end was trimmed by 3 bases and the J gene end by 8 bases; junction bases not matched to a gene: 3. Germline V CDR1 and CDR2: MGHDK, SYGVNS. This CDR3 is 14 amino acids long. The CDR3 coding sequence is TGTGCCAGCAGTGAGGCGGGACTAGCGGATGAGCAGTTCTTC. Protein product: CASSEAGLADEQFF.

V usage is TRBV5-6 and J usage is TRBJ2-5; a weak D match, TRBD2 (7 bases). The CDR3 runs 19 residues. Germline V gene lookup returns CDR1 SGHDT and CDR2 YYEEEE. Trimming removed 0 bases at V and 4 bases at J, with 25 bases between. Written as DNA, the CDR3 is TGTGCCAGCAGCTTGGTTGTGAACCGGGGGGCGATCGGAGGAGAGACCCAGTACTTC. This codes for CASSLVVNRGAIGGETQYF. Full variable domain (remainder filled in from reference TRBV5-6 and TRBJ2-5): DAGVTQSPTHLIKTRGQQVTLRCSPKSGHDTVSWYQQALGQGPQFIFQYYEEEERQRGNFPDRFSGHQFPNYSSELNVNALLLGDSALYLCASSLVVNRGAIGGETQYFGPGTRLLVL.

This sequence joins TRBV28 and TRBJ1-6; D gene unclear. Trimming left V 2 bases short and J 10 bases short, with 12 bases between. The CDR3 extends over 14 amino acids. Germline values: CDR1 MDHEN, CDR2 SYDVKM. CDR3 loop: CASSLDGGGSPLHF. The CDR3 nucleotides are TGTGCCAGCAGTTTAGACGGCGGAGGATCACCCCTCCACTTT.

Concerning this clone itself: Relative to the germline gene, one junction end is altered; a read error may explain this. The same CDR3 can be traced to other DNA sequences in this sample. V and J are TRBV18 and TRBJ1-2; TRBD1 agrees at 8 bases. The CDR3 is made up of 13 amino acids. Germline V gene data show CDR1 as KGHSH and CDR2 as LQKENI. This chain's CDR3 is CASSPDRDYGYTF. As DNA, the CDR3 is TGTGCCAGCTCACCGGACAGGGACTATGGCTACACCTTT.